The next 18 T cell receptor beta chains were all read from a single sample in a study of blood T cell repertoires in COVID-19. Profiling relied on immunoSEQ multiplex PCR, and the TCRdb table lists in-frame clones only, not all of them. The data hold 120,000 or so clones, with 85% to 90% observed a single time. Sequenced: peripheral blood. These receptors all come from a human donor in a cohort sampled during active COVID-19.

The chain uses TRBV7-9 and TRBJ2-7; D may be TRBD1 (6 bases). Germline CDR1 SEHNR, CDR2 FQNEAQ (reference sequence). V was trimmed by 5 bases and J by 3 bases, leaving 20 bases between them. The CDR3 spans 16 residues. The CDR3 sequence is CASSPIRRGKNYEQYF. The DNA for the CDR3 is TGTGCCAGCAGCCCCATCCGAAGGGGGAAAAACTACGAGCAGTACTTC.

The V call is TRBV5-1, the J call TRBJ2-7; 10 nucleotides match TRBD2. The germline V gene has CDR1 SGHRS and CDR2 YFSETQ. V gave up 5 bases and J gave up 3 bases; unmatched junction bases: 5. The CDR3 covers 14 residues. The CDR3 protein is CASRPTSGIYEQYF. CDR3 DNA sequence: TGCGCCAGCAGGCCCACTAGCGGGATCTACGAGCAGTACTTC.

As DNA, the CDR3 is TGTGCCAGCAGCACAAGGGGGGGCACTGAAGCTTTCTTT. This codes for CASSTRGGTEAFF. This rearrangement joins TRBV7-2 to TRBJ1-1, with D maybe TRBD1 (6 bases). Trimming removed 5 bases from V and 4 bases from J, with 11 bases in between. The CDR3 contains 13 residues. Germline assignment: CDR1 SGHTA and CDR2 FQGNSA.

The genes are TRBV7-9 and TRBJ2-7; D is ambiguous. Germline CDR1 is SEHNR and CDR2 is FQNEAQ (reference sequence). The CDR3 spans 13 residues. V lost 4 bases and J 3 bases, leaving 10 bases between the germline ends. CDR3 region: CASSYRGFYEQYF. DNA of the CDR3: TGTGCCAGCAGCTATAGAGGATTCTACGAGCAGTACTTC.

The genes are TRBV7-9 and TRBJ2-2; D ambiguous. CDR3 size: 13 residues. Trimming took off 1 base at V and 6 bases at J, with 6 bases between the two ends. Looked up from germline, CDR1 is SEHNR and CDR2 is FQNEAQ (reference sequence). In DNA form, the CDR3 reads TGTGCCAGCAGCTTAGTGGGCCCCGGGGAGCTGTTTTTT. Protein product: CASSLVGPGELFF.

V is TRBV19 and J is TRBJ1-2; TRBD1 agrees at 10 bases. The CDR3 loop spans 15 amino acids. Germline V gives CDR1 LNHDA, CDR2 SQIVND (reference sequence). Trimming cost V 4 bases and J 3 bases; bases outside gene matches: 5. The CDR3 DNA reads TGTGCCAGTAGTAGGACAGGGGGAACGTACTATGGCTACACCTTC. Protein product: CASSRTGGTYYGYTF.

The chain combines TRBV7-9 with TRBJ2-7; tentative D call: TRBD2 (6 bases). V lost 1 base and J lost 3, with 13 bases in between. CDR3 length equals 15 residues. The germline V gene encodes CDR1 SEHNR and CDR2 FQNEAQ (reference sequence). CDR3 in amino acids: CASSLGGTGFYEQYF. DNA of the CDR3: TGTGCCAGCAGCTTAGGCGGGACTGGTTTCTACGAGCAGTACTTC.

The chain uses TRBV4-1 and TRBJ2-5; D not resolved. V was pared by 0 bases and J by 5 bases, with 10 bases between. This CDR3 has 14 residues. Per the germline V gene, CDR1 is MGHRA and CDR2 is YSYEKL. The CDR3 region is CASSQDPGRETQYF. DNA for the CDR3: TGCGCCAGCAGCCAAGATCCGGGTCGGGAGACCCAGTACTTC.

The chain links TRBV7-9 to TRBJ1-1, with 8 bases that match TRBD1. Germline trimming cut 5 bases from V and 0 bases from J; bases unmatched to any gene: 17. This CDR3 spans 19 amino acids. Germline V gene lookup returns CDR1 SEHNR and CDR2 FQNEAQ (reference sequence). CDR3 sequence: CASSLKGVGQGRMNTEAFF. The CDR3 region has the DNA TGTGCCAGCAGCCTAAAGGGGGTCGGACAGGGTCGAATGAACACTGAAGCTTTCTTT. Full variable domain (missing parts from reference TRBV7-9 and TRBJ1-1): DTGVSQNPRHKITKRGQNVTFRCDPISEHNRLYWYRQTLGQGPEFLTYFQNEAQLEKSRLLSDRFSAERPKGSFSTLEIQRTEQGDSAMYLCASSLKGVGQGRMNTEAFFGQGTRLTVV.

This clone was observed a single time. The chain has TRBV3-1 (or the pseudogene TRBV3-2) and TRBJ1-2, with 11 bases identical to TRBD1. The CDR3 is 15 amino acids. Trimming at V came to 3 bases and at J to 8 bases, leaving 8 bases not matched to a gene. The V gene's germline CDR1 is LGHDT and CDR2 YNNKEL (reference sequence). The chain's CDR3 is CASSQPSGTGGGYTF. The CDR3 DNA reads as TGTGCCAGCAGCCAGCCATCCGGGACAGGGGGAGGCTACACCTTC.

V usage is TRBV28 and J usage is TRBJ2-1; tentative D call: TRBD2 (6 bases). This CDR3 region has 13 residues. Trimming cost V 8 bases and J 9 bases, with 17 bases left between them. Germline V gene lookup returns CDR1 MDHEN and CDR2 SYDVKM. The DNA of the CDR3 is TGTGCCAGCGATCCGGGACTTCGGCTTGAGCAGTTCTTC. As protein: CASDPGLRLEQFF.

The count of this clone is one. V gene TRBV5-1 combines with J gene TRBJ1-3; the D is unclear. V was shortened by 5 bases and J by 0 bases, with 12 bases between the two germline ends. Germline V CDR1 and CDR2: SGHRS, YFSETQ. The CDR3 runs 15 residues. The CDR3: CASRRFGSSGNTIYF. As DNA, the CDR3 is TGCGCCAGCAGGAGGTTTGGGAGCTCTGGAAACACCATATATTTT.

This clone was observed once. The CDR3 sequence: CASSLGSSGGSAYNEQFF. The CDR3 nucleotides are TGCGCCAGCAGCTTGGGATCTAGCGGGGGCTCGGCCTACAATGAGCAGTTCTTC. The J gene is TRBJ2-1, the V gene TRBV5-1; 10 bases fit TRBD2. This CDR3 has 18 amino acids. V lost 0 bases to trimming and J lost 2 bases; unmatched junction nucleotides: 8. Germline CDR1 reads SGHRS; CDR2 reads YFSETQ. Drawing the rest from reference TRBV5-1 and TRBJ2-1, the complete variable domain is KAGVTQTPRYLIKTRGQQVTLSCSPISGHRSVSWYQQTPGQGLQFLFEYFSETQRNKGNFPGRFSGRQFSNSRSEMNVSTLELGDSALYLCASSLGSSGGSAYNEQFFGPGTRLTVL.

The J gene is TRBJ1-2, the V gene TRBV12-5, with TRBD1 matching 7 bases. J gave up 3 bases and V 0 bases, and 13 bases lay outside the gene matches. This CDR3 is built from 18 residues. From germline, CDR1 is LGHNT and CDR2 FRNRAP. CDR3 DNA sequence: TGTGCTAGTGGTTTGGTACTTTCAGGGGGTCCCGCGGACTATGGCTACACCTTC. As protein: CASGLVLSGGPADYGYTF.

The rearrangement uses TRBV4-1 and TRBJ1-2, with 9 nucleotides matching TRBD1. The CDR3 is 15 amino acids. The ends lost 2 bases at V and 4 bases at J; junction bases unmatched: 5. Germline V CDR1 and CDR2: MGHRA, YSYEKL. CDR3 sequence: CASSQTTGGGYGYTF. The CDR3 region has the DNA TGCGCCAGCAGCCAAACAACAGGGGGCGGCTATGGCTACACCTTC.

The chain combines TRBV11-3 with TRBJ2-4, with 9 bases matching TRBD1. CDR3 size: 13 residues. Trimming took 6 bases from V and 9 from J; bases not matched to a gene: 6. Germline CDR1 SGHNT, CDR2 YENEEA. This CDR3 is CASSRDRDGIQYF. In DNA form, the CDR3 reads TGTGCCAGCAGTAGGGACAGGGATGGCATTCAGTACTTC.

The chain joins TRBV9 to TRBJ2-7; D is perhaps TRBD2 (6 bases). The CDR3 is made up of 13 amino acids. Per the germline V gene, CDR1 is SGDLS and CDR2 is YYNGEE. V was trimmed by 1 base and J by 6 bases, leaving 11 bases between them. The CDR3 loop reads CASSVWEEGEQYF. In DNA form, the CDR3 reads TGTGCCAGCAGCGTATGGGAGGAAGGCGAGCAGTACTTC.

This sequence joins TRBV10-3 and TRBJ1-6, with D possibly matching TRBD1 (6 bases). V was cut by 3 bases and J by 9 bases, with 15 bases left in between. CDR1 is ENHRY and CDR2 is SYGVKD in the germline V gene. This CDR3 comprises 15 residues. The CDR3 reads CAISDRRGASSPLHF. The CDR3 DNA follows: TGTGCCATCAGTGACCGGCGGGGGGCCAGTTCACCCCTCCACTTT.